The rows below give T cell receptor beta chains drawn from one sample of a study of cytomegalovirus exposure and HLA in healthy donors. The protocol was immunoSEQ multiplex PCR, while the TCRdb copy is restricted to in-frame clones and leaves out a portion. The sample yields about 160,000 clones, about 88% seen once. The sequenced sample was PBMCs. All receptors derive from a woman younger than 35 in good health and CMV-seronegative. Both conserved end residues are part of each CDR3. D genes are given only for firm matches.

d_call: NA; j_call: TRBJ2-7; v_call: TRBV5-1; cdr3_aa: CASSLGYWQYF
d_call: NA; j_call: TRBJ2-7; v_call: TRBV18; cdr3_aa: CASSPPGPDYEQYF
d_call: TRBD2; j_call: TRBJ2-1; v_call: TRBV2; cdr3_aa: CATKGASGGGEQFF
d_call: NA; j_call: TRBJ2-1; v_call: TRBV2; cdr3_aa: CASRPLSGVGYNEQFF
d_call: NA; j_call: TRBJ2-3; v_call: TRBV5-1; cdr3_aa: CASSQPQVSTDTQYF
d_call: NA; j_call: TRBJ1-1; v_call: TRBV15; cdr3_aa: CATSRGTKGWGTKNTEAFF
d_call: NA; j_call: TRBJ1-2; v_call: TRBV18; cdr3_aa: CASRADRGDYGYTF
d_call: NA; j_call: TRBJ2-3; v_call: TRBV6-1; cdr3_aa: CASSEVTRNTDTQYF
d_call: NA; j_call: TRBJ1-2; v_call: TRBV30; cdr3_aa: CAWTRDFLGVSF
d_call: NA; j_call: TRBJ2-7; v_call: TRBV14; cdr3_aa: CASSHLRSGNRQYF
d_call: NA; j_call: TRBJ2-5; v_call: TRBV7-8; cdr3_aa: CASSPWPETQYF
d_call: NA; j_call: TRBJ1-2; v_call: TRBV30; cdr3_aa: CAWPGGPYGYTF
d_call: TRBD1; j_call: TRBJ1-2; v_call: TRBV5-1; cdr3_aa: CASSLERDRGYGYTF
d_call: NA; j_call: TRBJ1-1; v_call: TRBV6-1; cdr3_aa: CASTEGRRLSTEAFF
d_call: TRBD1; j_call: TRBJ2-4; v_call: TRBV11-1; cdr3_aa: CASSARDSGNIQYF
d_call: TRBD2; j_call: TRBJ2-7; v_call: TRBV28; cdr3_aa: CASSFPLADGKDEQYF
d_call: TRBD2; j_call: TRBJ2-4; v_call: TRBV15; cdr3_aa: CATSRASGGAKNIQYF
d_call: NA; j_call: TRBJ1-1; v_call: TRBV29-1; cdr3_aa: CSGERGGNTEAFF
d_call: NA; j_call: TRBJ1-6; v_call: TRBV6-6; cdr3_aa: CASSSGHYNSPLHF
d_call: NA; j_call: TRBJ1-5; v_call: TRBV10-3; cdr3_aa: CAISSQGESNQPQHF
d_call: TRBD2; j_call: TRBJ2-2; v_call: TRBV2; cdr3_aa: CASSRLAGLIGELFF
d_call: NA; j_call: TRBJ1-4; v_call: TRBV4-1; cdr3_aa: CASSPMGRAFATNEKLFF
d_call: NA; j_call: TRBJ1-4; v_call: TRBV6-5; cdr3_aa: CASSYGVRGTNEKLFF
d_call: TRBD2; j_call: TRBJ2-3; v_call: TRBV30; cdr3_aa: CAWSPGLAGPDTQYF
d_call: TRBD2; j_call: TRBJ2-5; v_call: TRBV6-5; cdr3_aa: CASSSRTSGKTQYF
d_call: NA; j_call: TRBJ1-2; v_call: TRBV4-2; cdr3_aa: CASSQEGGGNGYTF
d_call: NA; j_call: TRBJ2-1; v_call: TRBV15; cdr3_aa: CATSPGGPFYNEQFF
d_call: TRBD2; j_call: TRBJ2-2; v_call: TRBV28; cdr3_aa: CASSFTTSVGTGELFF
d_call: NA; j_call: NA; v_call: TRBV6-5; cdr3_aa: CASSTSRVHEQYF
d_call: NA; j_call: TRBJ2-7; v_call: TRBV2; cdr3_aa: CASSEAGFYEQYF
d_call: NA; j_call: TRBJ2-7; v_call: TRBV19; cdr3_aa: CASSITPAGLYEQYF
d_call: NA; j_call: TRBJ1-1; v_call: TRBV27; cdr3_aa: CASSFVGGTEAFF
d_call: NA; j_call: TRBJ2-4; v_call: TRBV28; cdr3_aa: CASTHLGLMNIQYF
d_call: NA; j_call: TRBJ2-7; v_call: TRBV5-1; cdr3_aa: CASSLGTPSNEQYF
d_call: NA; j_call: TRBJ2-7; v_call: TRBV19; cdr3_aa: CASSTSLRRDEQYF
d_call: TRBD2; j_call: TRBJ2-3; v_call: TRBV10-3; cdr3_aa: CAISPPSGGSTDTQYF
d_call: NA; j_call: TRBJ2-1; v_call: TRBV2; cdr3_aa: CASDLRGPGYNEQFF
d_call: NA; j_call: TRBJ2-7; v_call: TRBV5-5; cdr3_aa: CATTVTVGRYEQYF
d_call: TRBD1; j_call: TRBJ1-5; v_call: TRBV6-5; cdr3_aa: CASRRDRDSNQPQHF
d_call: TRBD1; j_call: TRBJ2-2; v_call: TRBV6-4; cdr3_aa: CASSPRTGFANTGELFF
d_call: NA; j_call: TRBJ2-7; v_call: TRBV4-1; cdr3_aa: CASSQGAGGYEQYF
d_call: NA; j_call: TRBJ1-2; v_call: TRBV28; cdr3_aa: CASNDPGGRGNYGYTF
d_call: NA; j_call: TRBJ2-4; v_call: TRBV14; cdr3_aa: CASSQHGDVRGKNIQYF
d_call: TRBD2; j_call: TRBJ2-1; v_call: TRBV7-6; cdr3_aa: CASSPRGEAGGPLINEQFF
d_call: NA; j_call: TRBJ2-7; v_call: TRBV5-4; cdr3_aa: CASSRLTTNSYGQYF
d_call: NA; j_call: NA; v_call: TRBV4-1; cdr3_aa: CASSQAGHPYEQYF
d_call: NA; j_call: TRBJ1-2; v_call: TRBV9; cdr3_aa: CASSGTQGYGYTF
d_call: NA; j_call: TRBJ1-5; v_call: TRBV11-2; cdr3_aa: CASSLTGPNQPQHF
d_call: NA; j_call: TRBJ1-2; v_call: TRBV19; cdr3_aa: CASSIGEWGYGYTF
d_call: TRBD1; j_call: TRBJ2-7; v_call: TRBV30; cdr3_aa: CACYRDRGHEQYF